This T cell receptor (beta chain) was retrieved from a study of T cell responses to AZD1222 COVID-19 vaccine. TCRdb's copy holds only in-frame clones and misses some; the assay was immunoSEQ multiplex PCR. This sample carries about 140,000 clones, 91% of them seen once, and the ten largest clones take 1% to 1.5%. Study conclusions and caveats: Donors were largely white British and mainly female; clonal diversity was possibly underestimated. Compared with day 0, the breadth and depth of the Spike-specific TCR repertoire rose significantly after two doses of AZD1222.

About this clone itself: Its cognate antigen is unknown.

Trimming took off 3 bases at V and 0 bases at J, with 19 bases between the two ends. This CDR3 spans 17 amino acids. Germline V gene sequence: CDR1 SGHRS, CDR2 YFSETQ. This TCR came from an adult who received the AZD1222 COVID-19 vaccine. The chain joins TRBV5-1 to TRBJ2-7, with D possibly being TRBD1 (6 bases). Sequencing used peripheral blood, obtained 28 days after the second AZD1222 dose. The CDR3 DNA reads TGCGCCAGCAGCTCGTGGTCCTCACAGGGCAGCTCCTACGAGCAGTACTTC. The encoded protein is CASSSWSSQGSSYEQYF.